These 5 T cell receptor beta chains were all obtained from the same sample, sequenced in a study of immune evolution from preneoplasia to lung adenocarcinoma. Only in-frame clones appear in the TCRdb table, and some are missing; sequencing was by immunoSEQ multiplex PCR. The data hold about 6,100 clones, with about 79% observed a single time. Source material: FFPE minimally invasive lung adenocarcinoma tissue. The receptors here all came from a person between 60 and 79 years old with lung adenocarcinoma.

The chain combines TRBV9 with TRBJ1-4; 7 positions agree with TRBD1. CDR1 and CDR2 (germline): SGDLS, YYNGEE. V shed 0 bases and J 6 bases; nucleotides not matched to a gene: 5. The CDR3 consists of 15 residues. The CDR3 DNA sequence: TGTGCCAGCAGCGTAGGGGACAGCAGAGATGAAAAACTGTTTTTT. Protein: CASSVGDSRDEKLFF.

The V and J genes are TRBV5-1 and TRBJ2-5, with 10 bases lining up with TRBD2. From germline, CDR1 is SGHRS and CDR2 YFSETQ. The CDR3 spans 16 residues. J was trimmed by 4 bases and V by 4 bases; bases with no gene match: 10. The CDR3: CASSQSLAGVGETQYF. CDR3 in DNA: TGCGCCAGCAGCCAAAGTCTAGCGGGGGTCGGAGAGACCCAGTACTTC. The full variable domain, rest sourced from reference TRBV5-1 and TRBJ2-5, is KAGVTQTPRYLIKTRGQQVTLSCSPISGHRSVSWYQQTPGQGLQFLFEYFSETQRNKGNFPGRFSGRQFSNSRSEMNVSTLELGDSALYLCASSQSLAGVGETQYFGPGTRLLVL.

In DNA, the CDR3 is TGTGCCAGCAGTTGGGCAGGAGCCTCCTACGAGCAGTACTTC. This gives the protein CASSWAGASYEQYF. The V and J genes are TRBV27 and TRBJ2-7, with D unresolved. There are 14 residues in the CDR3. Trimming took off 4 bases at V and 0 bases at J, with 10 bases between the two ends. Germline V CDR1 and CDR2: MNHEY, SMNVEV (reference sequence).

The V gene is TRBV5-6, the J gene TRBJ2-1; possible D gene TRBD2, 6 bases. This CDR3 has 12 residues. Trimming took 4 bases from V and 6 from J, leaving 8 bases between them. CDR1 is SGHDT and CDR2 is YYEEEE in the germline V gene. CDR3 in amino acids: CASSRTINEQFF. The CDR3 DNA is TGTGCCAGCAGCAGGACTATCAATGAGCAGTTCTTC.

The J gene is TRBJ2-1, the V gene TRBV29-1; D possibly corresponds to TRBD2 (5 bases). V was shortened by 4 bases and J by 9 bases, with 7 bases between the two germline ends. Per germline, CDR1 SQVTM and CDR2 ANQGSEA. This CDR3 is 10 amino acids long. The CDR3 is CSVAGIEQFF. In DNA, the CDR3 is TGCAGCGTTGCCGGGATTGAGCAGTTCTTC.